This T cell receptor beta chain was profiled in a study of vaccination and CD4 T cells after COVID-19. Study-level information: The post-COVID sampling time was a median about 100 days after diagnosis, ranging from 35 to 161. The cells in question were stimulated using overlapping spike peptides derived from SARS-CoV-2, HCoV-NL63, HCoV-OC43 and HCoV-229E.

The sample's treatment: roughly 10-day PBMC culture with coronavirus spike peptide pools or control peptides (ViraFEST assay). From germline, CDR1 is SSHAT and CDR2 FNYEAQ (reference sequence). This CDR3 spans 15 amino acids. Sequenced with the Oncomine TCR Beta short-read assay was DNA taken from cultured CD4+ T cells. One entry per CDR3 protein, called by TCRdb with MiXCR from the PCR reads. The sample lists 4,000 to 5,000 distinct CDR3 sequences; roughly a third were seen once. To note about this clonotype: What it binds is unknown. Mismatch with germline at one junction end may stem from a read error.

Whole-study results and caveats: 304 of 307 vaccine-specific clones from convalescent patients were spike mono-reactive. From around 19 to 38, the median of SARS-CoV-2-reactive clonotypes rose without reaching significance.

The V gene is TRBV7-7, the J gene TRBJ1-3; D not certain. This clonotype was sampled from a human donor who had recovered from COVID-19. The sample here was CD4+ T cells from blood, cultured in vitro, taken after SARS-CoV-2 vaccination. CDR3 in DNA: TGTGCTAGCAGCTTAGACCGGGACTCTGGAAACACCATATATTTT. Translated, it gives CASSLDRDSGNTIYF.